What follows describes a single TCR beta chain. Measured with immunoSEQ multiplex PCR; TCRdb has only the in-frame clones, and not every one. Of about 100,000 clones in the sample, roughly 90% are singletons; the top ten hold more than 1.5%. The data were obtained in a study of T cell changes during pregnancy in multiple sclerosis. This clonotype was obtained from a female donor with multiple sclerosis, enrolled in a pregnancy study. Sequences were derived from peripheral blood, sampled after pregnancy.

The CDR3 sequence: CASSPTPAGNTIYF. CDR3 DNA: TGTGCCAGCTCACCAACGCCCGCGGGAAACACCATATATTTT. The chain recombines TRBV18 with TRBJ1-3, with D uncertain. Germline lookup yields CDR1 KGHSH and CDR2 LQKENI. V was trimmed by 2 bases and J by 4 bases, leaving 9 bases between them. This CDR3 has 14 amino acids.